Following are 18 T cell receptor beta chains from one sample sequenced in a study of T cell responses to AZD1222 COVID-19 vaccine. Sequencing was performed with immunoSEQ multiplex PCR; in TCRdb, only in-frame clones are kept and a portion is missing. This table has roughly 190,000 clones, approximately 93% appearing once. Here the sequenced sample was peripheral blood, taken on day 0 of AZD1222 vaccination. Every receptor here comes from an adult in good health.

This rearrangement joins TRBV18 to TRBJ1-3, with TRBD1 as a possible D gene (5 bases). Germline V gene sequence: CDR1 KGHSH, CDR2 LQKENI. This CDR3 spans 15 amino acids. The ends were cut back, 2 bases at V and 4 bases at J, with 12 bases in the middle. The CDR3 loop reads CASSPYEGTGNTIYF. The CDR3 nucleotides read TGTGCCAGCTCACCATACGAGGGGACCGGAAACACCATATATTTT.

This chain uses TRBV27 with TRBJ1-6, with TRBD1 matching over 7 bases. This CDR3 region has 17 residues. After removal of 6 bases from V and 0 bases from J, the junction contained 8 bases not matched to a gene. In germline, CDR1 is MNHEY, CDR2 SMNVEV (reference sequence). This CDR3 is CASRQDRTYSYNSPLHF. As DNA, the CDR3 is TGTGCCAGCAGACAGGACAGGACATACTCCTATAATTCACCCCTCCACTTT.

This clone has just one count. The chain has TRBV19 and TRBJ1-2; no firm D call. The ends were cut back, 5 bases at V and 6 bases at J, with 22 bases in the middle. Germline loops: CDR1 LNHDA, CDR2 SQIVND (reference sequence). The CDR3 covers 16 residues. The CDR3 DNA reads as TGTGCCAGTAGTCTCAAGGACCGCAGGAGAACAGATGGCTACACCTTC. This sequence encodes CASSLKDRRRTDGYTF.

The CDR3 reads CASSSSGLGASWSEAFF. CDR3 nucleotides: TGTGCCAGCAGCTCCTCGGGACTGGGGGCTTCGTGGAGTGAAGCTTTCTTT. The chain links TRBV5-6 to TRBJ1-1, with D maybe TRBD1 (6 bases). The germline V and J ends were trimmed by 3 bases and 7 bases, with 25 bases remaining between them. Germline CDR1 SGHDT, CDR2 YYEEEE. This CDR3 is 17 amino acids long.

The CDR3, as DNA: TGTGCCAGCAGCCCCGAACTTTCTGGGGCCAACGTCCTGACTTTC. Translating gives CASSPELSGANVLTF. J is TRBJ2-6 and V is TRBV5-4; no firm D call. Per the germline V gene, CDR1 is SGHNT and CDR2 is YYREEE (reference sequence). The germline V and J ends were trimmed by 4 bases and 1 base, with 9 bases remaining between them. CDR3 length: 15 residues.

The count of this clone is one. The chain uses TRBV29-1 and TRBJ1-2, with D uncertain. CDR3 size: 12 residues. V shed 5 bases and J shed 7 bases, with 14 bases lying between them. CDR1 and CDR2 from the germline V gene are SQVTM and ANQGSEA. CDR3 coding DNA: TGCAGCGTTCAAGGCCGGGAGGCTGGCTACACCTTC. This translates into CSVQGREAGYTF.

This chain uses TRBV5-6 with TRBJ1-1, with D possibly TRBD1 on 5 matching bases. Trimming cost V 2 bases and J 0 bases, with 11 bases left between them. The CDR3 spans 15 residues. CDR1 and CDR2 (germline): SGHDT, YYEEEE. Written as DNA, the CDR3 is TGTGCCAGCAGCTTTGATACACAGGTGAACACTGAAGCTTTCTTT. Protein: CASSFDTQVNTEAFF.

The chain combines TRBV4-1 with TRBJ2-1; D is unclear. Trimming stripped 1 base from V and 2 bases from J, with 9 bases between. The length of the CDR3 is 15 residues. Germline CDR1 and CDR2: MGHRA and YSYEKL. The CDR3 bases are TGCGCCAGCAGCCAAGCTGCCGCAGCCTACAATGAGCAGTTCTTC. Translation: CASSQAAAAYNEQFF.

This sequence joins TRBV5-4 and TRBJ2-3; maybe TRBD2 (5 bases). Trimming pared 7 bases from V and 1 base from J, leaving 13 bases between. The germline V gene has CDR1 SGHNT and CDR2 YYREEE (reference sequence). The CDR3 is 14 amino acids. In nucleotides, the CDR3 is TGTGCCAGCGCCTCCCAGCGGCGCACAGATACGCAGTATTTT. The encoded protein is CASASQRRTDTQYF. The whole variable domain, filled in from reference TRBV5-4 and TRBJ2-3, reads ETGVTQSPTHLIKTRGQQVTLRCSSQSGHNTVSWYQQALGQGPQFIFQYYREEENGRGNFPPRFSGLQFPNYSSELNVNALELDDSALYLCASASQRRTDTQYFGPGTRLTVL.

This sequence joins TRBV29-1 and TRBJ1-2; D remains ambiguous. CDR3 length: 11 residues. V was trimmed by 4 bases and J by 8 bases, leaving 11 bases between them. The germline gives CDR1 SQVTM, CDR2 ANQGSEA. CDR3 loop: CSVGRVEGYTF. CDR3 nucleotide sequence: TGCAGCGTTGGGAGGGTTGAGGGCTACACCTTC. Full variable domain (rest looked up from reference TRBV29-1 and TRBJ1-2): SAVISQKPSRDICQRGTSLTIQCQVDSQVTMMFWYRQQPGQSLTLIATANQGSEATYESGFVIDKFPISRPNLTFSTLTVSNMSPEDSSIYLCSVGRVEGYTFGSGTRLTVV.

This clone was detected only a few times. The V call is TRBV7-9, the J call TRBJ2-7, with D possibly being TRBD2 (6 bases). Germline values: CDR1 SEHNR, CDR2 FQNEAQ (reference sequence). Trimming left V 1 base short and J 6 bases short, with 13 bases between. This CDR3 is 14 amino acids long. The CDR3 loop is CASSLETSLAEQYF. The DNA of the CDR3 is TGTGCCAGCAGCTTAGAAACTAGCTTGGCCGAGCAGTACTTC.

The V and J genes are TRBV5-1 and TRBJ2-1; the D is unclear. Germline-derived CDR1 and CDR2 are SGHRS and YFSETQ. The germline V and J ends were trimmed by 0 bases and 6 bases, with 13 bases remaining between them. The CDR3 is made up of 15 amino acids. The CDR3: CASSLGSGWANEQFF. CDR3 in DNA: TGCGCCAGCAGCTTGGGTAGTGGATGGGCCAATGAGCAGTTCTTC.

The chain has TRBV11-2 and TRBJ1-1; no definite D call. The CDR3 runs to 15 residues. Trimming took off 5 bases at V and 0 bases at J, with 13 bases between the two ends. CDR1 and CDR2 from the germline V gene are SGHAT and FQNNGV. CDR3 in amino acids: CASSHLGLMNTEAFF. CDR3 DNA sequence: TGTGCCAGCAGCCATTTGGGATTGATGAACACTGAAGCTTTCTTT.

The V and J genes are TRBV12-3 or TRBV12-4 and TRBJ1-5; D unclear. V lost 6 bases and J 1 base, leaving 7 bases between the germline ends. The CDR3 covers 13 residues. The CDR3 sequence is CASRRQSNQPQHF. Written as DNA, the CDR3 is TGTGCCAGCAGGAGGCAGAGCAATCAGCCCCAGCATTTT.

The J gene is TRBJ2-2, the V gene TRBV5-1, with D maybe TRBD1 (6 bases). The V end was cut by 2 bases, the J end by 6 bases, with 11 bases between. The germline V gene has CDR1 SGHRS and CDR2 YFSETQ. This CDR3 contains 14 residues. The CDR3 here is CASSLQGRPGELFF. CDR3 in DNA: TGCGCCAGCAGCTTACAGGGTCGGCCCGGGGAGCTGTTTTTT.

V and J are TRBV21-1 and TRBJ2-1; TRBD2, the table's D call, lacks a check against the DNA. TRBV21-1 is flagged as a pseudogene. The CDR3 length is 16 residues. This chain's CDR3 is CASSKDGGSSYNEQFF. CDR3 in DNA: TGTGCCAGCAGCAAAGACGGCGGGAGTTCCTACAATGAGCAGTTCTTC.

A single count supports this clone. This rearrangement joins TRBV10-2 to TRBJ1-2, with a tentative D call TRBD1 (5 bases). The CDR3 sequence is 15 residues long. Trimming pared 4 bases from V and 2 bases from J, leaving 14 bases between. Germline lookup yields CDR1 WSHSY and CDR2 SAAADI. This CDR3 is CASSGQYGGNYGYTF. Here the CDR3 DNA reads TGCGCCAGCAGTGGCCAATACGGGGGGAACTATGGCTACACCTTC.

The V gene is TRBV5-4, the J gene TRBJ2-1; D gene ambiguous. This CDR3 is built from 14 residues. Germline assignment: CDR1 SGHNT and CDR2 YYREEE (reference sequence). Between the trimmed V and J ends, which lost 3 bases and 9 bases, there was a span of 16 bases. CDR3 region: CASSSGTTALEQFF. The CDR3 bases are TGTGCCAGCAGCTCCGGAACCACGGCCCTTGAGCAGTTCTTC.